This TCR beta chain was retrieved from a study of control samples from healthy donors and cancer patients. Clones were read by immunoSEQ multiplex PCR, and TCRdb kept only the in-frame ones, dropping some. The sample contains under 150,000 clones, more than 85% of which appear only once. V was trimmed by 6 bases and J by 0 bases, leaving 6 bases between them. CDR3 size: 13 residues. Looked up from germline, CDR1 is MGHDK and CDR2 is SYGVNS. In its sample, this clone was seen a few times. The chain couples TRBV25-1 to TRBJ1-3; the D is unclear. Sequencing used blood. This receptor was taken from a woman aged 25 to 39 in good health. CDR3 bases: TGTGCCAGCAGGGGCGACTCTGGAAACACCATATATTTT. Residues: CASRGDSGNTIYF.